This T cell receptor beta chain was found in a study of T cell repertoires in cytomegalovirus infection (dated 2019 in TCRdb). Turning to the overall study: Because public TCR beta signatures pointed to carriage of CMV infection together with the matching HLA type, the HLA type of each donor mattered for the analysis.

Sequencing was performed on an Illumina HiSeq 1500. The raw public reads went through TCRdb reprocessing: fastp at Q25, MiXCR clone calling, in-frame beta chains kept. Rows matching on CDR3 protein sequence are summarized as one entry with the most common DNA and genes. The table for this sample lists around 450,000 distinct CDR3 sequences; approximately 32% of them were counted only once. The ten top clones hold roughly an eighth of the sample. Summary of the overall study and its limitations: In both this cohort and an independent approximately 350-donor cohort, the cumulative frequency of public TCR beta family members distinguished carriers of CMV infection plus the relevant HLA type. The ex vivo response was dominated by HLA-C-restricted CMV-specific TCR beta clonotypes, which also provided the single most frequent clonotype in two of eight donors.

At least ten counts were recorded for this clonotype. Its antigen has not been determined. No qualities accompany the bases; no much larger clone lies one base away. The V end gives up 0 bases and the J end 6 bases, leaving 1 base in the junction not matched to a gene. Looking up the germline V gene (reference sequence) yields CDR1 SGHKS and CDR2 YYEKEE. The CDR3 starts with the cysteine, ends with the phenylalanine, and has 13 residues. The CDR3 DNA has 39 bases and is translated from base 1. Sequencing was performed on PBMCs. The chain is assembled from TRBV5-5 and TRBJ1-2; 8 bases in between match TRBD1. The source is a human donor in good health (CMV status not recorded). Some clones in this sample may be carry-over from other donors' samples. The CDR3 protein is CASSLDRGDGYTF. The DNA sequence is given as TGTGCCAGCAGCTTGGACAGGGGGGATGGCTACACCTTC.